This TCR beta chain was captured by sequencing in a study of blood T cell repertoires in COVID-19. Study context: The analysed material was cDNA or gDNA that came from T cells, B-cell-depleted T cells, or PBMCs.

The table came from immunoSEQ multiplex PCR; TCRdb's copy has only in-frame clones and leaves some out. The data show 300,000 or so clones, 91% seen once. Looked up from germline, CDR1 is MDHEN and CDR2 is SYDVKM. The CDR3 sequence is 14 residues long. Between the trimmed V and J ends, which lost 1 base and 12 bases, there was a span of 13 bases. The chain is built from TRBV28 and TRBJ1-6, with D possibly being TRBD1 (6 bases). The sequenced sample consisted of peripheral blood. The sequence was collected from a woman aged 25 to 39 with COVID-19, enrolled during active disease. The CDR3 reads CASSLSTGTRPLHF. The CDR3 DNA reads TGTGCCAGCAGTTTATCTACAGGGACAAGACCCCTCCACTTT.